Below, 2 T cell receptor beta chains from the same sample are listed, as sequenced in a study of CD8+ T cells in alopecia areata. Extraction of RNA preceded its reverse transcription into cDNA, which served as the sequencing template. Generated by immunoSEQ multiplex PCR, the TCRdb table keeps only in-frame clones and is missing some. The sample holds some 210,000 clones, 50% to 60% seen once. The sample was CD4+ T cells sorted from blood, taken at week 0. The receptors shown here come from a human donor with alopecia areata.

The chain employs TRBV27 and TRBJ1-1; D remains unclear. Trimming removed 7 bases at V and 2 bases at J, with 17 bases between. Looked up from germline, CDR1 is MNHEY and CDR2 is SMNVEV (reference sequence). This CDR3 region has 15 residues. CDR3 sequence (DNA): TGTGCCAGCACCCCGACCGGACGGATAAACACTGAAGCTTTCTTT. It is translated as CASTPTGRINTEAFF.

The CDR3 sequence is CSTGGGRTGELFF. The CDR3 coding sequence is TGCAGCACGGGGGGCGGTCGAACCGGGGAGCTGTTTTTT. The rearrangement joins TRBV29-1 to TRBJ2-2, with D possibly TRBD2 on 7 matching bases. Germline values: CDR1 SQVTM, CDR2 ANQGSEA. Trimming took 8 bases from V and 5 from J, leaving 15 bases between them. The CDR3 extends over 13 amino acids.